A few counts support the clone carrying this T cell receptor (beta chain). CDR3 length: 15 residues. V lost 0 bases and J lost 5; bases outside the gene matches: 7. Germline values: CDR1 SGHRS, CDR2 YFSETQ. Treatment given: oral pan-JAK inhibitor, 5-10 mg twice daily. This entry comes from a study of CD8+ T cells in alopecia areata. Study-level information: Treated patients took oral tofacitinib at 5 to 10 mg twice daily.

It was cDNA, reverse transcribed from extracted RNA, that served as the sequencing template. The table came from immunoSEQ multiplex PCR; TCRdb's copy has only in-frame clones and leaves some out. The sample holds roughly 230,000 clones, 43% seen once. The genes are TRBV5-1 and TRBJ2-7; 8 nucleotides align to TRBD2. This material consisted of CD4+ T cells sorted from blood, taken between weeks 36 and 40, from a patient treated with tofacitinib. The clonotype was recovered from a human donor with alopecia areata. CDR3 amino acids: CASSLVVAGGHEQYF. The CDR3 nucleotides read TGCGCCAGCAGCTTGGTAGTGGCGGGGGGCCACGAGCAGTACTTC.